Below, 8 T cell receptor beta chains from the same sample are listed, as sequenced in a study of blood T cells in healthy people across ages. A J-beta primer mix and a sample-barcoded 5' primer were used in a second PCR of roughly 6 to 11 cycles. TCRdb analysed the 5' RACE reads with MiXCR anew, one entry per CDR3 protein. This sample has approximately 490,000 distinct CDR3 sequences, with about 25% found just once. In addition, the sample was reused for a study of T cells of mothers and their children.

The sample was blood. These receptors were taken from a boy aged 10-17 years in good health.

This clonotype came up many times. The gene calls are TRBV6-1 and TRBJ2-1, with 7 nucleotides matching TRBD2. V lost 7 bases, J lost 7 bases, and 16 bases stayed unmatched. CDR1 is MNHNS, CDR2 SASEGT, per germline. The length of the CDR3 is 16 residues. In nucleotides, the CDR3 is TGTGCCAGCACGAGTTGGAGCCGTCCCGGGGGGAATGAGCAGTTCTTC. Translation: CASTSWSRPGGNEQFF.

This clonotype was counted between two and nine times. This chain connects TRBV29-1 to TRBJ2-5; 7 bases align to TRBD2. The J call may be wrong; the DNA end is better matched by TRBJ2-1. The germline V gene has CDR1 SQVTM and CDR2 ANQGSEA. The CDR3 runs 14 residues. The CDR3, as DNA: TGCAGCGTGGGAGCGGGAACATCCTACAATGAGCAGTTCTTC. Protein sequence: CSVGAGTSYNEQFF.

V and J are TRBV19 and TRBJ2-3; D uncertain. V was clipped by 6 bases and J by 4 bases, with 8 bases between them. CDR3 length: 12 residues. The germline gives CDR1 LNHDA, CDR2 SQIVND (reference sequence). DNA for the CDR3: TGTGCCAGTAGGAGAGATCCAGATACGCAGTATTTT. As protein: CASRRDPDTQYF.

In its sample, this clonotype was seen a few times. The chain employs TRBV5-1 and TRBJ2-3, with TRBD2 matching over 7 bases. The V segment lost 0 bases and the J segment 0 bases; nucleotides outside the gene matches: 4. The CDR3 runs to 16 residues. Germline loops: CDR1 SGHRS, CDR2 YFSETQ. The CDR3 bases are TGCGCCAGCAGCTTGGATCTAGCGGCTAGCACAGATACGCAGTATTTT. This sequence encodes CASSLDLAASTDTQYF. Complete variable domain (other parts from reference TRBV5-1 and TRBJ2-3): KAGVTQTPRYLIKTRGQQVTLSCSPISGHRSVSWYQQTPGQGLQFLFEYFSETQRNKGNFPGRFSGRQFSNSRSEMNVSTLELGDSALYLCASSLDLAASTDTQYFGPGTRLTVL.

This chain joins TRBV3-1 and TRBJ2-5, with TRBD1 as a possible D gene (5 bases). V lost 3 bases and J 4 bases, leaving 12 bases between the germline ends. The CDR3 is 14 amino acids. CDR1 is LGHDT, CDR2 YNNKEL, per germline (reference sequence). The CDR3 loop is CASSHQGRRETQYF. As DNA, the CDR3 is TGTGCCAGCAGCCACCAGGGCCGGCGAGAGACCCAGTACTTC.

The chain has TRBV7-9 and TRBJ2-1; D possibly matches TRBD1 or TRBD2 (5 bases each). CDR1 and CDR2 (germline): SEHNR, FQNEAQ (reference sequence). The V and J ends lost 8 bases and 8 bases respectively, with 13 bases between them. CDR3 length: 12 amino acids. CDR3 nucleotide sequence: TGTGCCAGCGGCCTCGGGGCGGATGAGCAGTTCTTC. It specifies CASGLGADEQFF.

CDR3 amino acids: CSARKQGLAVTDTQYF. CDR3 coding DNA: TGCAGTGCTAGAAAACAGGGACTAGCGGTCACAGATACGCAGTATTTT. The rearrangement uses TRBV20-1 and TRBJ2-3; TRBD2 matches 11 bases. The V gene end was trimmed by 2 bases and the J gene end by 2 bases; junction bases not matched to a gene: 6. Germline loops: CDR1 DFQATT, CDR2 SNEGSKA (reference sequence). The length of the CDR3 is 16 residues.

This clonotype appeared a few times. The rearrangement links TRBV4-3 to TRBJ2-7; TRBD2 matches 10 bases. Germline V gives CDR1 LGHNA, CDR2 YSLEER. The J segment lost 9 bases and the V segment lost 3 bases, leaving 8 bases of the junction unmatched. The CDR3 sequence is 14 residues long. In DNA, the CDR3 is TGCGCCAGCAGCCAGTTAGCGGGAGGCGGCTTGCAGTACTTC. It codes for CASSQLAGGGLQYF.